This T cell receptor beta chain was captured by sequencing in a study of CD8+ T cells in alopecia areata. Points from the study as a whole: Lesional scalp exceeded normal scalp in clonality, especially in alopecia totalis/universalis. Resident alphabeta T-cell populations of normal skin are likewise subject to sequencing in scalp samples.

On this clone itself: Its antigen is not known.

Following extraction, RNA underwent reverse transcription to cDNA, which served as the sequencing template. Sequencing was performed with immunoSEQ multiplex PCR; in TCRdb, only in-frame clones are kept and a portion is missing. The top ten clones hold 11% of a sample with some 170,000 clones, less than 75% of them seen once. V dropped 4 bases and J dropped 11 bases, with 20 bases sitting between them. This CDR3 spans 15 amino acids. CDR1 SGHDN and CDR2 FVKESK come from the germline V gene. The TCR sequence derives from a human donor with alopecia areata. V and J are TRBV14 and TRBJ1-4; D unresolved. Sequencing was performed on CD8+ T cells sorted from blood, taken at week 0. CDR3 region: CASSLFSLAEGKLFF. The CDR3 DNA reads TGTGCCAGCAGCCTCTTCTCCCTGGCGGAAGGGAAACTGTTTTTT. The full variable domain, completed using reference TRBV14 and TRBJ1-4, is EAGVTQFPSHSVIEKGQTVTLRCDPISGHDNLYWYRRVMGKEIKFLLHFVKESKQDESGMPNNRFLAERTGGTYSTLKVQPAELEDSGVYFCASSLFSLAEGKLFFGSGTQLSVL.